This T cell receptor beta chain was sequenced in a study of cytomegalovirus exposure and HLA in healthy donors. Study summary: Across 300 to 400 genotyped donors, approximately 81% landed in the Caucasian-associated ancestry cluster. Study-wide results and caveats: For cytomegalovirus status, the classifier reportedly gave diagnoses with high specificity and sensitivity. Most sequenced TCRs were rare (though some public TCRs occurred in many donors). Trimming of TCR beta V- and J-genes showed a link, identified in a later analysis, to a missense DCLRE1C variant.

Primers included in the PCR were 60 Vbeta and 13 Jbeta primers. TCRdb's copy holds only in-frame clones and misses some; the assay was immunoSEQ multiplex PCR. This sample yields fewer than 140,000 clones, of which 70% to 80% are seen a single time; approximately 3.6% belongs to the top ten. On this clone: Its antigen is unknown.

The V and J ends lost 4 bases and 8 bases, in that order; junction bases with no gene match: 2. The CDR3 has 13 residues. Germline V lookup: CDR1 MNHEY, CDR2 SMNVEV (reference sequence). The chain combines TRBV27 with TRBJ1-6, with 7 bases matching TRBD1. The sample consisted of PBMCs. The receptor comes from a man aged 55 to 70 in good health and CMV-seronegative. The CDR3 coding sequence is TGTGCCAGCAGTTGGACAGGCGATTCACCCCTCCACTTT. Residues: CASSWTGDSPLHF.